This note documents a single T cell receptor (beta chain) sequence. These data come from a study of blood T cell repertoires in COVID-19. Across the study: Sources were T cells, B-cell-depleted T cells, or PBMCs; the material itself was cDNA or gDNA.

Adults between roughly 18 and 89 years of age took part from under 30 US areas. Recovered status applied to Cohort 3 donors who had two consecutive negative PCRs. It also applied to those with clearance or with symptom resolution. The V end was cut by 6 bases, the J end by 4 bases, with 19 bases between. Germline V gene lookup returns CDR1 SGHRS and CDR2 YFSETQ. CDR3 length: 15 residues. Only in-frame clones appear in the TCRdb table, and some are missing; sequencing was by immunoSEQ multiplex PCR. The sample records about 400,000 clones, approximately 87% being singletons. This receptor was obtained from a woman aged 45-59 years who had recovered from COVID-19. Material: PBMCs or T cells enriched from blood (not recorded which). This chain joins TRBV5-1 and TRBJ1-2; TRBD1 is a possible D gene (5 bases). The CDR3 DNA follows: TGCGCCAGCACCCTGGCCCCCAGACAGCCCTATGGCTACACCTTC. Translating gives CASTLAPRQPYGYTF.